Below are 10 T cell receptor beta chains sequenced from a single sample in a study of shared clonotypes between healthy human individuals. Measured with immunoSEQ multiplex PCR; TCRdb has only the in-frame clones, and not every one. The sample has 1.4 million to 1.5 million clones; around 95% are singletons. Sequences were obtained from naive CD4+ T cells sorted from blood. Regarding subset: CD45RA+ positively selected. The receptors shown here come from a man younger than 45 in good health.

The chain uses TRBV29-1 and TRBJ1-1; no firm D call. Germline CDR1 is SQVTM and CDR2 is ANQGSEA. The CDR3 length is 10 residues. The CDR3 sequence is CGRTESEAFF. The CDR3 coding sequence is TGCGGAAGAACAGAGTCTGAAGCTTTCTTT. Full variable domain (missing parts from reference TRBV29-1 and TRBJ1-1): SAVISQKPSRDICQRGTSLTIQCQVDSQVTMMFWYRQQPGQSLTLIATANQGSEATYESGFVIDKFPISRPNLTFSTLTVSNMSPEDSSIYLCGRTESEAFFGQGTRLTVV.

This chain's CDR3 is CASSLEGTEGGYTF. For the CDR3, the DNA is TGCGCCAGCAGCTTGGAAGGGACAGAGGGCGGCTACACCTTC. V gene TRBV5-1 combines with J gene TRBJ1-2; 7 bases agree with TRBD1. Germline lookup yields CDR1 SGHRS and CDR2 YFSETQ. V dropped 0 bases and J dropped 8; count of bases not matched to a gene: 7. The CDR3 sequence is 14 residues long.

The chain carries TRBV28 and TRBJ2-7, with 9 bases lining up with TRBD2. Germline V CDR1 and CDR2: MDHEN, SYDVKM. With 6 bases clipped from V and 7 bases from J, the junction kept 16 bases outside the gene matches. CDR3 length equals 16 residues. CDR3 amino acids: CASRRLAVEGQGEQYF. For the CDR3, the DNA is TGTGCCAGCAGGAGACTAGCGGTCGAGGGCCAGGGAGAGCAGTACTTC.

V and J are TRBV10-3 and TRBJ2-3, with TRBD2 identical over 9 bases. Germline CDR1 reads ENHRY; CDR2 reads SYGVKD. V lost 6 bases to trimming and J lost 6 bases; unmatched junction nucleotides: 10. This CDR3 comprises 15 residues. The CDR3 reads CAIRPLAGPGDTQYF. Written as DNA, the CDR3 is TGTGCCATCAGGCCCCTAGCGGGACCAGGGGATACGCAGTATTTT.

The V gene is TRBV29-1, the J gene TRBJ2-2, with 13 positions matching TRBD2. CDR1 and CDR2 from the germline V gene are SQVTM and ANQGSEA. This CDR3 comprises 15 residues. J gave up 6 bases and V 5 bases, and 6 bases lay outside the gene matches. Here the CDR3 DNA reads TGCAGCGTTCGTGGACTAGCGGGAGACGCCGGGGAGCTGTTTTTT. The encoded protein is CSVRGLAGDAGELFF.

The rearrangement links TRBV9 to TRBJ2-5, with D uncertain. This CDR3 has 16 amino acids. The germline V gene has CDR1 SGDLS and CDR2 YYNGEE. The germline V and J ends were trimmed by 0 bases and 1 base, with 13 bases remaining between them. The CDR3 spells CASSVVPLRPQETQYF. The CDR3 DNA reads TGTGCCAGCAGCGTAGTGCCCCTTCGCCCCCAAGAGACCCAGTACTTC.

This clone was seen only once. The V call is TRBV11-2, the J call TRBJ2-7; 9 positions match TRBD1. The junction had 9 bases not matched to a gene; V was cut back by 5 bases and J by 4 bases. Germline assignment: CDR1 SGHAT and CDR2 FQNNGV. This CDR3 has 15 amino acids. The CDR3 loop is CASSPRDRDFYEQYF. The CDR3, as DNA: TGTGCCAGCAGCCCCCGGGACAGGGATTTTTACGAGCAGTACTTC.

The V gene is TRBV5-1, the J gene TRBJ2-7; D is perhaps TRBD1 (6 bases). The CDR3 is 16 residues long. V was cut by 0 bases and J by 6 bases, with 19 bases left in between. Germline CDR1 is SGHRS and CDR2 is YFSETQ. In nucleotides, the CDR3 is TGCGCCAGCAGCTTGGGGGGTACAGGGTCCGGTGGCGAGCAGTACTTC. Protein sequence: CASSLGGTGSGGEQYF.

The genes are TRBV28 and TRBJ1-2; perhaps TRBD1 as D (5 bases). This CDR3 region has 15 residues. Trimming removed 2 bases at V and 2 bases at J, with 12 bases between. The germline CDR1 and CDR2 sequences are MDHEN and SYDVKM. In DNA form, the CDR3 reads TGTGCCAGCAGTTTAGCGGGACCGATGAACTATGGCTACACCTTC. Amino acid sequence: CASSLAGPMNYGYTF.

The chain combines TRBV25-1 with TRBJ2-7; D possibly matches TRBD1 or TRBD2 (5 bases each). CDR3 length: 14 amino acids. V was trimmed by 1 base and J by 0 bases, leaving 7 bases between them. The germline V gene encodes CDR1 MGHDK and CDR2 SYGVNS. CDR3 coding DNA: TGTGCCAGCAGTGAATGGGACCTCTCCTACGAGCAGTACTTC. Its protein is CASSEWDLSYEQYF.